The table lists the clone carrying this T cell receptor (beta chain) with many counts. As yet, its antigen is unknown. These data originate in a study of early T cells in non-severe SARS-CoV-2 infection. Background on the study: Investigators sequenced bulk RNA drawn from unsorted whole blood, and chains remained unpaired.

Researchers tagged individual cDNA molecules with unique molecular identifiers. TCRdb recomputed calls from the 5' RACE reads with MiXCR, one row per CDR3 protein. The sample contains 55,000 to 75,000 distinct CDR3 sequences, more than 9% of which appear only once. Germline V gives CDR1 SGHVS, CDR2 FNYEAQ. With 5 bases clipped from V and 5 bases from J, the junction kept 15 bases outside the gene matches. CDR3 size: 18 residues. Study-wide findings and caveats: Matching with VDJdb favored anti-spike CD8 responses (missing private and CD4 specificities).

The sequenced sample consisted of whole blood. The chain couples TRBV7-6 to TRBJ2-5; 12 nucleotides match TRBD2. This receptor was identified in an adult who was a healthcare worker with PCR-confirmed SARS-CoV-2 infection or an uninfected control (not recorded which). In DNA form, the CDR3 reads TGTGCCAGCAGCCCGAATACCGGGACTAGCGGGCGAATTGAGACCCAGTACTTC. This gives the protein CASSPNTGTSGRIETQYF.